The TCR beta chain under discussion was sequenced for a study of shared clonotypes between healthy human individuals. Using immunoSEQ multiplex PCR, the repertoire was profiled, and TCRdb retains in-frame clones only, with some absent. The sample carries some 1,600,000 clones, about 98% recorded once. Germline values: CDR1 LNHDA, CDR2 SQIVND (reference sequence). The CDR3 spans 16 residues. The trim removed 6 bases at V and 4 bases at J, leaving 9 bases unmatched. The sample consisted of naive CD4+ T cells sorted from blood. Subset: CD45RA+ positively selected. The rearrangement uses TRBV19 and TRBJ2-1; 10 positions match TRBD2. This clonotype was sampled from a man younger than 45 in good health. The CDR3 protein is CASSNPGTSVYNEQFF. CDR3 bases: TGTGCCAGTAGCAATCCGGGGACTAGCGTTTACAATGAGCAGTTCTTC.